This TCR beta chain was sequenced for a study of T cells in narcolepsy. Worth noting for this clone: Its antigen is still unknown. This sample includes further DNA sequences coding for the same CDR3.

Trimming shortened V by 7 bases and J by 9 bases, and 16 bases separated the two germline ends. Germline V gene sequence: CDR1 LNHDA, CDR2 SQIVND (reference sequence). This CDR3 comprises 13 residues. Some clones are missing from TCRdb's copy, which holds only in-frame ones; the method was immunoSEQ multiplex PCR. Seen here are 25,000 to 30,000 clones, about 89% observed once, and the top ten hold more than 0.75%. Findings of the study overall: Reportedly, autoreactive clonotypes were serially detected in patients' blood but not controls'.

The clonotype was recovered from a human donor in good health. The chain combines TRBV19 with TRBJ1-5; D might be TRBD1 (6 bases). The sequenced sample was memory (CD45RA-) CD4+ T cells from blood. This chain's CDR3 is CASTYRAGPPQHF. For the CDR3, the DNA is TGTGCCAGTACTTACAGGGCTGGACCGCCCCAGCATTTT.